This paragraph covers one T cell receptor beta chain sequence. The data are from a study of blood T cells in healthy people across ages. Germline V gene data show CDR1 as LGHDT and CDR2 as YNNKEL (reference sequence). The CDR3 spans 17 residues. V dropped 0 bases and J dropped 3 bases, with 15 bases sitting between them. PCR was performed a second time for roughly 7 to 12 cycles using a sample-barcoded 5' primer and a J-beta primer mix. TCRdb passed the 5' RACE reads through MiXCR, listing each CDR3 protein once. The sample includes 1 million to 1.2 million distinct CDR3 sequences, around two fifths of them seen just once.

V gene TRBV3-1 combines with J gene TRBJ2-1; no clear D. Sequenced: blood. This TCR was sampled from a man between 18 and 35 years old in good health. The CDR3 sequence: CASSQDEVRLVYNEQFF. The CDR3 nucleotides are TGTGCCAGCAGCCAAGACGAGGTTCGTCTAGTCTACAATGAGCAGTTCTTC.